This record concerns one T cell receptor beta chain sequence. Its cognate antigen is unknown. RNA, once extracted, was reverse transcribed into cDNA for use as the sequencing template. Measured with immunoSEQ multiplex PCR; TCRdb has only the in-frame clones, and not every one. The sample consists of roughly 200,000 clones, roughly two fifths of them appearing once. The sample is drawn from a study of CD8+ T cells in alopecia areata. Whole-study findings and limits: Numerous clones, expanded in lesions, remained in scalp and blood during tofacitinib. Just one nonresponder means the tie between baseline CD8+ expansion and response stays uncertain.

Treatment meaning: oral pan-JAK inhibitor, 5-10 mg twice daily. Here the sequenced sample was CD4+ T cells sorted from blood, taken around week 30, from a patient treated with tofacitinib. This sequence originates from a human donor with alopecia areata.

The CDR3 protein is CASSAGTGGTEAFF. The CDR3 nucleotides read TGTGCCAGTAGTGCTGGGACAGGGGGAACTGAAGCTTTCTTT. The rearrangement joins TRBV19 to TRBJ1-1; 11 nucleotides agree with TRBD1. V lost 5 bases, J lost 5 bases, and 4 bases stayed unmatched. Germline V CDR1 and CDR2: LNHDA, SQIVND (reference sequence). The CDR3 is 14 residues long.